The source of this T cell receptor beta chain is a study of CD8+ T cells in alopecia areata. Looking at the study overall: The duration of tofacitinib was 6 to 18 months, with 6 months off drug afterward.

V trimming: 6 bases; J trimming: 2 bases; junction bases outside the gene matches: 6. The germline CDR1 and CDR2 sequences are PRHDT and FYEKMQ (reference sequence). The CDR3 length is 14 residues. This clone has only a few counts. Extracted RNA was reverse transcribed into cDNA, the sequencing template. Profiling relied on immunoSEQ multiplex PCR, and the TCRdb table lists in-frame clones only, not all of them. This table holds some 190,000 clones, 40% to 55% found once. Treatment of the sample: oral pan-JAK inhibitor, 5-10 mg twice daily. Cell sorting on a FACSAria was used to separate CD4+ and CD8+ T cells from the PBMCs.

The sample was CD8+ T cells sorted from blood, taken around week 54, from a patient treated with tofacitinib. This TCR derives from a human donor with alopecia areata. The V gene is TRBV13, the J gene TRBJ1-2; 7 bases match TRBD1. CDR3 nucleotide sequence: TGTGCCAGCAGATGCTTACAGGGGAACTATGGCTACACCTTC. This encodes CASRCLQGNYGYTF.